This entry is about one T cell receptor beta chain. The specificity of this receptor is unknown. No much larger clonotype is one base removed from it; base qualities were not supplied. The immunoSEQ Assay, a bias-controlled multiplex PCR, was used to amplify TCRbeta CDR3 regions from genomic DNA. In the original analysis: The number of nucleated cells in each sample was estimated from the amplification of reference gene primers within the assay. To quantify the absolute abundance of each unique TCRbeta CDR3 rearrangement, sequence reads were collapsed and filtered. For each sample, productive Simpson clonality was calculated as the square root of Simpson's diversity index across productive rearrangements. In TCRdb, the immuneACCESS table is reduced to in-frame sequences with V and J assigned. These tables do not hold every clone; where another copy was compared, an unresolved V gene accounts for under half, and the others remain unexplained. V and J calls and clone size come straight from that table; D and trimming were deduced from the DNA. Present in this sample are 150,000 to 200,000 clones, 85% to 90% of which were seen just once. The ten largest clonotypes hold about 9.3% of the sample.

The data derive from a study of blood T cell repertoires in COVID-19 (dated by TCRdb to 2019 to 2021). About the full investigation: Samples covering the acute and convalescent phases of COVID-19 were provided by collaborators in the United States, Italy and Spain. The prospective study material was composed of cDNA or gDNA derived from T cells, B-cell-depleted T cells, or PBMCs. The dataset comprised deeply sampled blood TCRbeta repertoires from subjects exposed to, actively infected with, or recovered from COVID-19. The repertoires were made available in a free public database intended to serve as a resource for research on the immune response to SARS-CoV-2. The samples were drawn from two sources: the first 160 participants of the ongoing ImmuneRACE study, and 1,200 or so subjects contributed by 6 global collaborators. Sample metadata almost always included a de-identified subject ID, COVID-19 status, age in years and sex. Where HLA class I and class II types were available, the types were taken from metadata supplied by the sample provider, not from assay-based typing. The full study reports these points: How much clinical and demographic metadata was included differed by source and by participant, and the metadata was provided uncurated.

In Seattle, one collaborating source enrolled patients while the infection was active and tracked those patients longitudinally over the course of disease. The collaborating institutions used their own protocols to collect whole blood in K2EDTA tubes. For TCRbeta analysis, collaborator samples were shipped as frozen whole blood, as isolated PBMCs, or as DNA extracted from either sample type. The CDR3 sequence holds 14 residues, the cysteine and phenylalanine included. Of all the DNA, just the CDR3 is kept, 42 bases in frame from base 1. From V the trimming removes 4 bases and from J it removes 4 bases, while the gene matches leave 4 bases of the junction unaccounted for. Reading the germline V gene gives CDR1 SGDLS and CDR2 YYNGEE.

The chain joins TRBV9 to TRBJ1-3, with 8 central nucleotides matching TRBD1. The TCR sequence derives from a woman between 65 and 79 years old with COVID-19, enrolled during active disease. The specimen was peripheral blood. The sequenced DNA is TGTGCCAGCAGCCCGGGGACAGGCGGAAACACCATATATTTT. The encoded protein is CASSPGTGGNTIYF.